The 27 T cell receptor beta chains below were found in one sample sequenced in a study of blood T cell repertoires in COVID-19. Sequencing used immunoSEQ multiplex PCR; TCRdb keeps in-frame clones, though not all of them. The sample records about 320,000 clones, over 70% being singletons. Sequencing input: peripheral blood. These receptors all come from a woman between 50 and 59 years old with acute or convalescent COVID-19.

The chain combines TRBV18 with TRBJ1-6; TRBD1 matches 8 bases. Per germline, CDR1 KGHSH and CDR2 LQKENI. This CDR3 spans 18 amino acids. V lost 3 bases and J lost 5; bases outside the gene matches: 12. The CDR3: CASSPRSTGALDNSPLHF. As DNA, the CDR3 is TGTGCCAGCTCACCTCGATCGACAGGGGCTTTGGATAATTCACCCCTCCACTTT.

The chain joins TRBV19 to TRBJ1-4, with a possible D match to TRBD1 (5 bases). The V end was cut by 3 bases, the J end by 6 bases, with 8 bases between. There are 13 residues in the CDR3. Germline CDR1 LNHDA, CDR2 SQIVND (reference sequence). The CDR3 reads CASSIGAHEKLFF. The CDR3 DNA is TGTGCCAGTAGTATTGGGGCCCATGAAAAACTGTTTTTT. The whole variable domain, remainder taken from reference TRBV19 and TRBJ1-4, is DGGITQSPKYLFRKEGQNVTLSCEQNLNHDAMYWYRQDPGQGLRLIYYSQIVNDFQKGDIAEGYSVSREKKESFPLTVTSAQKNPTAFYLCASSIGAHEKLFFGSGTQLSVL.

This clone was recorded only once. Other nucleotide sequences from this sample produce the same CDR3. This chain uses TRBV11-3 with TRBJ2-1; 12 nucleotides align to TRBD2. CDR1 and CDR2 (germline): SGHNT, YENEEA. V lost 3 bases, J lost 4 bases, and 1 base stayed unmatched. CDR3 size: 15 residues. In DNA, the CDR3 is TGTGCCAGCAGCTTGACTAGCGGGGGATACAATGAGCAGTTCTTC. Its protein product is CASSLTSGGYNEQFF. Supplemented by reference TRBV11-3 and TRBJ2-1, the full variable domain reads EAGVVQSPRYKIIEKKQPVAFWCNPISGHNTLYWYLQNLGQGPELLIRYENEEAVDDSQLPKDRFSAERLKGVDSTLKIQPAELGDSAVYLCASSLTSGGYNEQFFGPGTRLTVL.

CDR3 loop: CAITAREENGELFF. Here the CDR3 DNA reads TGTGCCATCACCGCGCGGGAGGAAAACGGGGAGCTGTTTTTT. The chain joins TRBV10-3 to TRBJ2-2; TRBD2 agrees at 8 bases. The CDR3 runs 14 residues. Unmatched junction bases numbered 8, after V lost 7 bases and J lost 7 bases. Germline V lookup: CDR1 ENHRY, CDR2 SYGVKD.

The chain has TRBV10-3 and TRBJ1-1; perhaps TRBD1 as D (5 bases). CDR1 and CDR2 from the germline V gene are ENHRY and SYGVKD. V lost 10 bases and J 4 bases, leaving 16 bases between the germline ends. The CDR3 has 13 amino acids. The DNA for the CDR3 is TGTGCCACATTACTATCTCAGGGCACTGAAGCTTTCTTT. It yields the protein CATLLSQGTEAFF.

This clone was found once. The rearrangement links TRBV7-2 to TRBJ2-2, with 7 bases matching TRBD2. V shed 4 bases and J 6 bases; nucleotides not matched to a gene: 11. This CDR3 is 16 amino acids long. The germline CDR1 and CDR2 sequences are SGHTA and FQGNSA. CDR3 coding DNA: TGTGCCAGCAGCTCCTTTTCCGGGAGGTTGGCCGGGGAGCTGTTTTTT. Its translation: CASSSFSGRLAGELFF. Full variable domain (missing parts from reference TRBV7-2 and TRBJ2-2): GAGVSQSPSNKVTEKGKDVELRCDPISGHTALYWYRQSLGQGLEFLIYFQGNSAPDKSGLPSDRFSAERTGGSVSTLTIQRTQQEDSAVYLCASSSFSGRLAGELFFGEGSRLTVL.

The V and J genes are TRBV18 and TRBJ1-1; 9 nucleotides match TRBD1. There are 15 residues in the CDR3. Trimming removed 2 bases from V and 3 bases from J; junction bases left unmatched: 4. CDR1 and CDR2 from the germline V gene are KGHSH and LQKENI. The CDR3 DNA is TGTGCCAGCTCACCATTTGGGGACAGGGACACTGAAGCTTTCTTT. It is translated as CASSPFGDRDTEAFF.

The chain carries TRBV14 and TRBJ2-5; 7 bases agree with TRBD2. Germline lookup yields CDR1 SGHDN and CDR2 FVKESK. CDR3 length: 15 amino acids. Trimming at V came to 1 base and at J to 4 bases, leaving 6 bases not matched to a gene. The CDR3 spells CASSQVQGGGETQYF. The CDR3 bases are TGTGCCAGCAGCCAAGTGCAGGGCGGGGGAGAGACCCAGTACTTC. The full variable domain, with the rest looked up from reference TRBV14 and TRBJ2-5, is EAGVTQFPSHSVIEKGQTVTLRCDPISGHDNLYWYRRVMGKEIKFLLHFVKESKQDESGMPNNRFLAERTGGTYSTLKVQPAELEDSGVYFCASSQVQGGGETQYFGPGTRLLVL.

The genes are TRBV5-1 and TRBJ2-5; 14 nucleotides agree with TRBD2. With V trimmed by 1 base and J by 4 bases, 9 bases remained unmatched. CDR1 and CDR2 from the germline V gene are SGHRS and YFSETQ. The CDR3 runs 18 residues. The CDR3, as DNA: TGCGCCAGCAGCTTGAGACCGGGACTAGCGGGAGCAGGAGAGACCCAGTACTTC. Its protein product is CASSLRPGLAGAGETQYF. The entire variable domain, with the rest obtained from reference TRBV5-1 and TRBJ2-5, is as follows: KAGVTQTPRYLIKTRGQQVTLSCSPISGHRSVSWYQQTPGQGLQFLFEYFSETQRNKGNFPGRFSGRQFSNSRSEMNVSTLELGDSALYLCASSLRPGLAGAGETQYFGPGTRLLVL.

The CDR3 region has the DNA TGTGCCAGCAGCCGAACCGGGACAGGGGGATTAGGCTACACCTTC. Amino acids: CASSRTGTGGLGYTF. V is TRBV3-1 (or the pseudogene TRBV3-2) and J is TRBJ1-2; 11 bases are a match to TRBD1. The V gene end was trimmed by 4 bases and the J gene end by 8 bases; junction bases not matched to a gene: 9. This CDR3 has 15 amino acids. Germline loops: CDR1 LGHDT, CDR2 YNNKEL (reference sequence).

This rearrangement joins TRBV9 to TRBJ2-3; D gene unclear. V lost 4 bases and J lost 1, with 4 bases in between. CDR3 size: 12 residues. Germline V gene lookup returns CDR1 SGDLS and CDR2 YYNGEE. The chain's CDR3 is CASSLGTDTQYF. In DNA form, the CDR3 reads TGTGCCAGCAGCCTTGGCACAGATACGCAGTATTTT.

V usage is TRBV28 and J usage is TRBJ1-5; D may be TRBD1 (6 bases). Germline lookup yields CDR1 MDHEN and CDR2 SYDVKM. Trimming left V 3 bases short and J 11 bases short, with 11 bases between. This CDR3 region has 12 residues. CDR3 protein: CASSLGGATQHF. In DNA, the CDR3 is TGTGCCAGCAGTTTGGGGGGGGCAACCCAGCATTTT.

Here the CDR3 DNA reads TGCGCCAGCAGCCCGAGGACAAGGAGGGACACTGAAGCTTTCTTT. This encodes CASSPRTRRDTEAFF. The chain carries TRBV5-1 and TRBJ1-1; weak D call: TRBD1 (5 bases). Germline loops: CDR1 SGHRS, CDR2 YFSETQ. Trimming took 4 bases from V and 3 from J, leaving 16 bases between them. The CDR3 loop spans 15 amino acids.

V is TRBV27 and J is TRBJ1-1; D is undetermined. Germline lookup yields CDR1 MNHEY and CDR2 SMNVEV (reference sequence). CDR3 size: 12 residues. V was trimmed by 6 bases and J by 2 bases, leaving 7 bases between them. The CDR3 DNA follows: TGTGCCAGCAGAGAGCGAAACACTGAAGCTTTCTTT. Protein: CASRERNTEAFF.

V and J are TRBV9 and TRBJ2-3; 9 bases align to TRBD1. Looked up from germline, CDR1 is SGDLS and CDR2 is YYNGEE. The CDR3 spans 17 residues. J was trimmed by 5 bases and V by 2 bases; bases with no gene match: 12. The CDR3 is CASSVWDRVTLGDTQYF. DNA of the CDR3: TGTGCCAGCAGCGTGTGGGACAGGGTTACTTTGGGAGATACGCAGTATTTT. The whole variable domain, filled in from reference TRBV9 and TRBJ2-3, reads DSGVTQTPKHLITATGQRVTLRCSPRSGDLSVYWYQQSLDQGLQFLIQYYNGEERAKGNILERFSAQQFPDLHSELNLSSLELGDSALYFCASSVWDRVTLGDTQYFGPGTRLTVL.

The chain employs TRBV20-1 and TRBJ1-1; TRBD1 might be the D (6 bases). V lost 4 bases and J lost 7, with 7 bases in between. Germline V gene lookup returns CDR1 DFQATT and CDR2 SNEGSKA (reference sequence). The CDR3 extends over 10 amino acids. The CDR3 sequence is CSATGDEAFF. The CDR3 DNA reads TGCAGTGCTACAGGGGATGAAGCTTTCTTT.

This rearrangement joins TRBV12-5 to TRBJ2-3, with D maybe TRBD2 (5 bases). The CDR3 is 19 amino acids. V was cut by 0 bases and J by 0 bases, with 19 bases left in between. Germline V lookup: CDR1 LGHNT, CDR2 FRNRAP. CDR3 sequence (DNA): TGTGCTAGTGGTTTGGTGGGTAGGACGGGGATTTCTAGCACAGATACGCAGTATTTT. This translates into CASGLVGRTGISSTDTQYF.

The rearrangement links TRBV5-1 to TRBJ2-5, with TRBD2 as a possible D gene (5 bases). Germline V gene lookup returns CDR1 SGHRS and CDR2 YFSETQ. Between the trimmed V and J ends, which lost 0 bases and 2 bases, there was a span of 11 bases. The CDR3 contains 15 residues. In DNA, the CDR3 is TGCGCCAGCAGCTTGGTCCCGGGGATACAAGAGACCCAGTACTTC. Translation gives CASSLVPGIQETQYF.

The chain carries TRBV7-2 and TRBJ2-1, with D possibly being TRBD1 (6 bases). The CDR3 runs to 15 residues. The V and J ends lost 2 bases and 7 bases respectively, with 15 bases between them. Germline-derived CDR1 and CDR2 are SGHTA and FQGNSA. CDR3: CASSLRAGAGNEQFF. CDR3 DNA sequence: TGTGCCAGCAGCTTAAGGGCAGGGGCAGGGAATGAGCAGTTCTTC.

This clone was detected only a few times. The chain has TRBV5-6 and TRBJ1-1; no clear D. Germline CDR1 SGHDT, CDR2 YYEEEE. Trimming shortened V by 1 base and J by 4 bases, and 5 bases separated the two germline ends. The CDR3 totals 12 residues. The CDR3 DNA reads TGTGCCAGCAGCTTGTCGGTCACTGAAGCTTTCTTT. Protein: CASSLSVTEAFF.

The V and J genes are TRBV15 and TRBJ2-3; D is unresolved. Trimming cost V 8 bases and J 4 bases, with 16 bases left between them. The CDR3 contains 14 residues. Germline lookup yields CDR1 LNHNV and CDR2 YYDKDF (reference sequence). The CDR3 bases are TGTGCCACCCTCAATCGCGGTCAGTCAGATACGCAGTATTTT. Its translation: CATLNRGQSDTQYF.

The sample holds a few counts of this clone. The rearrangement uses TRBV30 and TRBJ1-6, with TRBD1 matching over 8 bases. Per germline, CDR1 GTSNPN and CDR2 SVGIG (reference sequence). Trimming took 0 bases from V and 7 from J; bases not matched to a gene: 2. The CDR3 spans 14 residues. CDR3 coding DNA: TGTGCCTGGAGTGTAGACAGGGGAAATTCACCCCTCCACTTT. It yields the protein CAWSVDRGNSPLHF.

The chain has TRBV5-4 and TRBJ2-7, with 7 positions matching TRBD2. With 0 bases clipped from V and 3 bases from J, the junction kept 6 bases outside the gene matches. The CDR3 consists of 15 residues. From germline, CDR1 is SGHNT and CDR2 YYREEE (reference sequence). The DNA for the CDR3 is TGTGCCAGCAGCTTGGGATTCGGCGGGAGCTACGAGCAGTACTTC. This translates into CASSLGFGGSYEQYF.

This clone turned up a few times. The chain is built from TRBV28 and TRBJ1-1; D possibly corresponds to TRBD1 (6 bases). Trimming cost V 1 base and J 4 bases, with 22 bases left between them. CDR3 size: 18 residues. Germline CDR1 is MDHEN and CDR2 is SYDVKM. The CDR3 sequence is CASSLSSRGRGVSTEAFF. Here the CDR3 DNA reads TGTGCCAGCAGTTTATCCTCCAGGGGCCGAGGGGTTAGCACTGAAGCTTTCTTT. Variable domain in full (rest from reference TRBV28 and TRBJ1-1): DVKVTQSSRYLVKRTGEKVFLECVQDMDHENMFWYRQDPGLGLRLIYFSYDVKMKEKGDIPEGYSVSREKKERFSLILESASTNQTSMYLCASSLSSRGRGVSTEAFFGQGTRLTVV.

This rearrangement joins TRBV13 to TRBJ1-4, with 8 bases fitting TRBD1. The ends lost 2 bases at V and 8 bases at J; junction bases unmatched: 7. CDR1 and CDR2 (germline): PRHDT, FYEKMQ (reference sequence). The CDR3 has 15 amino acids. Here the CDR3 DNA reads TGTGCCAGCAGCTTACTGCAGGGGGCGCGGGAAAAACTGTTTTTT. It translates to CASSLLQGAREKLFF. The whole variable domain, remainder taken from reference TRBV13 and TRBJ1-4, is AAGVIQSPRHLIKEKRETATLKCYPIPRHDTVYWYQQGPGQDPQFLISFYEKMQSDKGSIPDRFSAQQFSDYHSELNMSSLELGDSALYFCASSLLQGAREKLFFGSGTQLSVL.

The chain employs TRBV18 and TRBJ2-2, with D perhaps matching TRBD1 (6 bases). The CDR3 consists of 15 residues. Trimming took 5 bases from V and 0 from J, leaving 10 bases between them. CDR1 is KGHSH and CDR2 is LQKENI in the germline V gene. In DNA form, the CDR3 reads TGTGCCAGCTCATGGGGACAATCGAACACCGGGGAGCTGTTTTTT. It specifies CASSWGQSNTGELFF.

This clone was counted once. The rearrangement joins TRBV3-1 (or the pseudogene TRBV3-2) to TRBJ2-5; the match to TRBD2 covers 7 bases. The CDR3 runs to 14 residues. Germline V gene lookup returns CDR1 LGHDT and CDR2 YNNKEL (reference sequence). V shed 4 bases, J shed 5 bases, and the junction held 7 bases outside the gene matches. This chain's CDR3 is CASSPNAGEETQYF. The CDR3 DNA follows: TGTGCCAGCAGCCCGAACGCGGGGGAGGAGACCCAGTACTTC.